These T cell receptor beta chains were read from a single sample in a study of patients and donors after allogeneic stem cell transplantation. Each CDR3 protein gets one entry after TCRdb re-called the RT-PCR reads with MiXCR. The sample gives some 880,000 distinct CDR3 sequences, approximately 18% of which show up once; around 6% is in the top ten. The sample consisted of blood, either unsorted or a sorted T cell fraction (not recorded which). These receptors were taken from a human donor who was either an allogeneic HSCT recipient or a stem cell or donor lymphocyte infusion donor (not recorded which). It is not recorded whose cells these are; they may come from a transplant donor. CDR3s include the opening cysteine and the closing phenylalanine or tryptophan. D genes are given only for firm matches. Rows may omit the clone size; those that give it use once, few, many or a size class.

. | TRBJ2-5 | TRBV10-3 | few | TGTGCCATCAGCCCCCGGAGAGGGGGGGAGGAGACCCAGTACTTC | CAISPRRGGEETQYF
. | TRBJ2-1 | TRBV5-1 | few | TGCGCCAGCAGGGACAGGACTAACTCCTACAATGAGCAGTTCTTC | CASRDRTNSYNEQFF
TRBD1 | TRBJ2-2 | TRBV20-1 | . | TGCAGTGCTAGAGATGGACAGGTTTCGAACACCGGGGAGCTGTTTTTT | CSARDGQVSNTGELFF
. | TRBJ2-4 | TRBV7-3 | few | TGTGCCAGCAGCTTAGGTTACGGGGAGGAGGAAAACATTCAGTACTTC | CASSLGYGEEENIQYF
TRBD2 | TRBJ2-2 | TRBV27 | . | TGTGCCAGCTGTGGTAGCGGGAGTTATGGCACCGGGGAGCTGTTTTTT | CASCGSGSYGTGELFF
TRBD1 | TRBJ1-5 | TRBV24-1 | few | TGTGCCACCAGTGATTCCGGGACAGGGGATTTCTATAGCAATCAGCCCCAGCATTTT | CATSDSGTGDFYSNQPQHF
. | TRBJ2-2 | TRBV10-3 | many | TGTGCCATCAGAAACCTAACCTGGGACTTGGCGAACACCGGGGAGCTGTTTTTT | CAIRNLTWDLANTGELFF
. | TRBJ1-2 | TRBV10-3 | . | TGTGCCATCGGGGGCGGCGGAGTAGCCTATGGCTACACCTTC | CAIGGGGVAYGYTF
. | TRBJ2-7 | TRBV25-1 | few | TGTGCCAGCAAATTAGGCTACGAGCAGTACTTC | CASKLGYEQYF
. | TRBJ1-6 | TRBV4-3 | . | TGCGCCAGCAGCCAAGAAAAGGGGAAAGGATCACCCCTCCACTTT | CASSQEKGKGSPLHF
. | TRBJ2-2 | TRBV24-1 | . | TGTGCCACCAGTGATCTTGGCAGTTCACCCACGAACACCGGGGAGCTGTTTTTT | CATSDLGSSPTNTGELFF
. | TRBJ2-3 | TRBV20-1 | . | TGCAGTGCCCGGGACTCCAACACAGATACGCAGTATTTT | CSARDSNTDTQYF
. | TRBJ1-3 | TRBV12-3/TRBV12-4 | few | TGTGCCAGCAGCATAATAACTGGAGGAAACACCATATATTTT | CASSIITGGNTIYF
. | TRBJ2-6 | TRBV4-1 | once | TGCGCCAGCAGCCTTCTAGGGGGGATCGGTTCTGGGGCCAACGTCCTGACTTTC | CASSLLGGIGSGANVLTF
. | TRBJ1-4 | TRBV12-3/TRBV12-4 | . | TGTGCCAGCAGTTTATCCCGGGGACTCCAGGGTAATAATGAAAAACTGTTTTTT | CASSLSRGLQGNNEKLFF
. | TRBJ2-3 | TRBV29-1 | . | TGCAGCGTTGAACAAGAGGTCGTGGCGGATACGCAGTATTTT | CSVEQEVVADTQYF
. | TRBJ2-2 | TRBV5-1 | many | TGCGCCAGCAGCAACCGGACTATCAACACCGGGGAGCTGTTTTTT | CASSNRTINTGELFF
TRBD1 | TRBJ1-5 | TRBV19 | . | TGTGCCAGTAGTGTTTCAATGGGTGCAGGGGGTAATCAGCCCCAGCATTTT | CASSVSMGAGGNQPQHF
. | TRBJ2-5 | TRBV5-1 | few | TGCGCCAGCAGACCGACAGCCCAAGAGACCCAGTACTTC | CASRPTAQETQYF
. | TRBJ1-5 | TRBV7-8 | . | TGTGCCAGCAGCTCCAGGAGGGATGGATATGGTCAGCCCCAGCATTTT | CASSSRRDGYGQPQHF
TRBD1 | TRBJ2-7 | TRBV27 | few | TGTGCCAGCAGTTTAACGGCTGAGGGGGCATACGAGCAGTACTTC | CASSLTAEGAYEQYF
TRBD1 | TRBJ1-2 | TRBV12-3/TRBV12-4 | few | TGTGCCAGCAGTCCCCGACAGGGAGGAGAGGGCTACACCTTC | CASSPRQGGEGYTF
TRBD2 | TRBJ2-1 | TRBV7-3 | . | TGTGCCAGCAGCTCGACTAGCGGCAAATACAATGAGCAGTTCTTC | CASSSTSGKYNEQFF
TRBD2 | TRBJ2-1 | TRBV7-9 | . | TGTGCCAGCAGCCAACTAGCGGGGTCCTACAATGAGCAGTTCTTC | CASSQLAGSYNEQFF
. | TRBJ2-4 | TRBV28 | . | TGTGCCAGCAGTTCCCAGGGGCAGGGGGCCAAAAACATTCAGTACTTC | CASSSQGQGAKNIQYF
TRBD1 | TRBJ2-7 | TRBV29-1 | few | TGCAGCGTTCGAGACAGGGGTCGGTACGAGCAGTACTTC | CSVRDRGRYEQYF
. | TRBJ1-3 | TRBV27 | few | TGTGCCAGCAGTTTTGTTGGGGGATCCGGAAACACCATATATTTT | CASSFVGGSGNTIYF
TRBD1 | TRBJ2-2 | TRBV5-1 | few | TGCGCCAGCAGCCCCCTGACAGGGGGTACCGGGGAGCTGTTTTTT | CASSPLTGGTGELFF
. | TRBJ1-1 | TRBV18 | few | TGTGCCAGCTCACCCCGCCTTCCCACCGACGGTTTTGATGAAGCTTTCTTT | CASSPRLPTDGFDEAFF
. | TRBJ2-5 | TRBV15 | few | TGTGCCACCAGGAAGACAGCCCGAGGAGATCAAGAGACCCAGTACTTC | CATRKTARGDQETQYF
TRBD2 | TRBJ2-7 | TRBV9 | . | TGTGCCAGCAGCCCGGGGACTAGCGGGAGTGGCCTGTACTTC | CASSPGTSGSGLYF
. | TRBJ2-1 | TRBV12-3/TRBV12-4 | few | TGTGCCAGCAGTTTGGGCAGCTTTGATGAGCAGTTCTTC | CASSLGSFDEQFF
. | TRBJ2-7 | TRBV7-2 | . | TGTGCCAGCAGCTTCGGGACACGCTACGAGCAGTACTTC | CASSFGTRYEQYF
TRBD1 | TRBJ2-3 | TRBV12-3/TRBV12-4 | . | TGTGCCAGCAGTTCAATAGAGACAGGGGATACTAGCACAGATACGCAGTATTTT | CASSSIETGDTSTDTQYF
. | TRBJ1-1 | TRBV3-1 | few | TGTGCCAGCAGCCAAGTTGGGGGGACCACTGAAGCTTTCTTT | CASSQVGGTTEAFF
. | TRBJ2-7 | TRBV7-2 | once | TGTGCCAGCGGTCGGGCCCTAGGCTACGAGCAGTACTTC | CASGRALGYEQYF
TRBD2 | TRBJ2-2 | TRBV9 | . | TGTGCCAGCAGCGGCCTAGCGGGAGGGATCGGGGAGCTGTTTTTT | CASSGLAGGIGELFF
. | TRBJ1-5 | TRBV6-1 | . | TGTGCCAGCAGGGGGCTCGGCCAGGCTAGTCAGCCCCAGCATTTT | CASRGLGQASQPQHF
. | TRBJ1-1 | TRBV5-1 | . | TGCGCCAGCAGCCTAGTCTCACAGGGAGCTTACACTGAAGCTTTCTTT | CASSLVSQGAYTEAFF
. | TRBJ1-6 | TRBV11-3 | few | TGTGCCAGCAGCCCCCGGGCCAATTCACCCCTCCACTTT | CASSPRANSPLHF
. | TRBJ1-1 | TRBV29-1 | . | TGCAGCGTTGTGGCGAGAAGTGTCACTGAAGCTTTCTTT | CSVVARSVTEAFF
. | TRBJ1-3 | TRBV7-2 | . | TGTGCCAGCAGCACACAGTCGAGCTCTGGAAACACCATATATTTT | CASSTQSSSGNTIYF
. | TRBJ2-1 | TRBV6-2/TRBV6-3 | few | TGTGCCAGCAGTTACGGCTTGCACAATGAGCAGTTCTTC | CASSYGLHNEQFF
TRBD2 | TRBJ2-7 | TRBV24-1 | few | TGTGCCACCAGCGAGACTAGCGGGACCGAGCAGTACTTC | CATSETSGTEQYF
. | TRBJ2-5 | TRBV29-1 | few | TGCAGCGTTTCGTGGACAGCGACGGAGACCCAGTACTTC | CSVSWTATETQYF
. | TRBJ1-1 | TRBV5-1 | few | TGCGCCAGCAGCTTCATAGTCTTGGGAGAGAACACTGAAGCTTTCTTT | CASSFIVLGENTEAFF
. | TRBJ2-1 | TRBV7-2 | . | TGTGCCAGCAGCTTAGACTCGGGGGCTCAGTTCTTC | CASSLDSGAQFF
. | TRBJ2-5 | TRBV7-2 | . | TGTGCCAGTTCAAAAAAGCCGGAGACCCAGTACTTC | CASSKKPETQYF
TRBD2 | TRBJ2-1 | TRBV5-1 | few | TGCGCCAGCAGCTTTCTAGCGGAGTCCTACAATGAGCAGTTCTTC | CASSFLAESYNEQFF
. | TRBJ1-5 | TRBV20-1 | few | TGCAGTGCTAGTGTGTCAGTCCGTAGCAATCAGCCCCAGCATTTT | CSASVSVRSNQPQHF